The rows below give T cell receptor beta chains drawn from one sample of a study of cytomegalovirus exposure and HLA in healthy donors. Sequenced by immunoSEQ multiplex PCR; TCRdb stores in-frame clones only, minus some. The sample contains more than 95,000 clones, over 60% of which appear only once. The sequencing input was PBMCs. All receptors derive from a man between 60 and 75 years old in good health and CMV-seropositive. The CDR3 runs from the conserved cysteine through the conserved F or W. A D gene is named only where the DNA matches it firmly. A clone size is listed for some rows: how often the clone was seen (once, few, many), or a class if it is expanded.

j_call | v_call | clone_size | d_call | cdr3_length | cdr3_nt | cdr3_aa
TRBJ2-3 | TRBV11-3 | - | - | 13 | TGTGCCAGCAGCTTAGAGGCGGCGGGGACGCAGTATTTT | CASSLEAAGTQYF
TRBJ1-4 | TRBV4-2 | - | TRBD1 | 15 | TGTGCCAGCAGCCCCGGGGGACAGGTAGGGGAAAAACTGTTTTTT | CASSPGGQVGEKLFF
TRBJ1-1 | TRBV18 | - | TRBD1 | 15 | TGTGCCAGCTCGGGGACAGTAACGCCGAACACTGAAGCTTTCTTT | CASSGTVTPNTEAFF
TRBJ1-2 | TRBV19 | - | - | 16 | TGTGCCAGTAGTATAGATAGGAATAGGGGGATAGAAGGCTACACCTTC | CASSIDRNRGIEGYTF
TRBJ1-2 | TRBV30 | - | - | 15 | TGTGCCTGGCGGTCCCAGGGAGGCCACAACTATGGCTACACCTTC | CAWRSQGGHNYGYTF
TRBJ2-7 | TRBV15 | - | TRBD2 | 14 | TGTGCCACCAGTGTAGCGGGGGGCAGATACGAGCAGTACTTC | CATSVAGGRYEQYF
TRBJ2-7 | TRBV4-3 | - | - | 14 | TGCGCCAGCAGCCTACTAGCTGACAGGGACGAGCAGTACTTC | CASSLLADRDEQYF
TRBJ1-1 | TRBV5-1 | - | TRBD1 | 15 | TGCGCCAGCAGCGGCCGGGACAGGGGTGACACTGAAGCTTTCTTT | CASSGRDRGDTEAFF
TRBJ1-2 | TRBV28 | - | - | 12 | TGTGCCAGCAGTTGGGGGACTTATGGCTACACCTTC | CASSWGTYGYTF
TRBJ2-5 | TRBV7-7 | - | - | 15 | TGTGCCAGCAGCTTCGGATCAGACAGGCAAGAGACCCAGTACTTC | CASSFGSDRQETQYF
TRBJ2-7 | TRBV6-6 | few | TRBD1 | 15 | TGTGCCAGCAGTTATGATCTAGCCAGGGGGCGTGAGCAGTACTTC | CASSYDLARGREQYF
TRBJ2-7 | TRBV11-2 | - | - | 14 | TGTGCCAGCAGCTTAGAGGGGGGGCTGAGGGAGCAGTACTTC | CASSLEGGLREQYF
TRBJ1-5 | TRBV27 | - | TRBD1 | 15 | TGTGCCAGCAGGCGACAGGGCAATGGCAATCAGCCCCAGCATTTT | CASRRQGNGNQPQHF
TRBJ1-4 | TRBV19 | - | - | 13 | TGTGCCAGTAGTACCGGTCGGAATGAAAAACTGTTTTTT | CASSTGRNEKLFF
TRBJ2-2 | TRBV18 | - | - | 18 | TGTGCCAGCTCACCACCCCTGGGACGGGGGATGAACACCGGGGAGCTGTTTTTT | CASSPPLGRGMNTGELFF
TRBJ2-1 | TRBV7-9 | - | TRBD2 | 17 | TGTGCCAGCAGCTTTGCCCTAGCGGGGGCCAATTACAATGAGCAGTTCTTC | CASSFALAGANYNEQFF
TRBJ1-2 | TRBV7-2 | - | TRBD1 | 14 | TGTGCCAGCAGCTTAGCGGGACAGGGAGGGGGCTACACCTTC | CASSLAGQGGGYTF
TRBJ1-5 | TRBV4-1 | - | - | 14 | TGCGCCAGCAGCCAAGATCTAGCCAATCAGCCCCAGCATTTT | CASSQDLANQPQHF
TRBJ1-1 | TRBV29-1 | - | - | 15 | TGCAGCGCCTCTCGACAGGTACCTCCGAACACTGAAGCTTTCTTT | CSASRQVPPNTEAFF